The clone carrying this T cell receptor beta chain was seen at least ten times. No antigen is known for it. MiXCR, run by TCRdb on the 5' RACE reads, gives a single entry per CDR3 protein. Of hundreds of thousands of distinct CDR3 sequences detected, around 6.8% appear once; the ten largest clones hold about 1.9%. This CDR3 is 17 amino acids long. Germline V lookup: CDR1 MDHEN, CDR2 SYDVKM. The ends lost 4 bases at V and 5 bases at J; junction bases unmatched: 14. The sample is drawn from a study of identical twins. In every case, the donor was a healthy Caucasian. Regarding the study as a whole: The conclusions drew on cross-sectional statistical analysis instead of tracking the same donors. Abundant cord blood beta clonotypes carried fewer insertions; memory repertoires showed none. Excess sharing between twins was weaker in beta out-of-frame sequences.

The sample was also reused in another study, on yellow fever vaccine responses in identical twins.

The gene calls are TRBV28 and TRBJ1-1; TRBD1 agrees at 9 bases. This clonotype was sampled from a woman aged 18-29 years in good health. Sequencing used memory (CD45RO+) T cells sorted from blood. The CDR3 loop reads CASSYEGQGTGRTEAFF. The CDR3 DNA sequence: TGTGCCAGCAGTTATGAGGGACAGGGTACGGGTCGGACTGAAGCTTTCTTT.